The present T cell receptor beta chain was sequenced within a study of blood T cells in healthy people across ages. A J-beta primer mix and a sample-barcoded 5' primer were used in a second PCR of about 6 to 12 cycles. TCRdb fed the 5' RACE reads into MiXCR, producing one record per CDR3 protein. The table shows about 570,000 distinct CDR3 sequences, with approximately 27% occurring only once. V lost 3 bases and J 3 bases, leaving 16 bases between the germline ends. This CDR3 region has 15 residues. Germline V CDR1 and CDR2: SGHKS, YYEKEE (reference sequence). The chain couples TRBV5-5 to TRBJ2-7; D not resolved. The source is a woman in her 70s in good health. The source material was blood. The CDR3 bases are TGTGCCAGCAGCTCGACTTGGGGAAAGGGCTACGAGCAGTACTTC. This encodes CASSSTWGKGYEQYF.